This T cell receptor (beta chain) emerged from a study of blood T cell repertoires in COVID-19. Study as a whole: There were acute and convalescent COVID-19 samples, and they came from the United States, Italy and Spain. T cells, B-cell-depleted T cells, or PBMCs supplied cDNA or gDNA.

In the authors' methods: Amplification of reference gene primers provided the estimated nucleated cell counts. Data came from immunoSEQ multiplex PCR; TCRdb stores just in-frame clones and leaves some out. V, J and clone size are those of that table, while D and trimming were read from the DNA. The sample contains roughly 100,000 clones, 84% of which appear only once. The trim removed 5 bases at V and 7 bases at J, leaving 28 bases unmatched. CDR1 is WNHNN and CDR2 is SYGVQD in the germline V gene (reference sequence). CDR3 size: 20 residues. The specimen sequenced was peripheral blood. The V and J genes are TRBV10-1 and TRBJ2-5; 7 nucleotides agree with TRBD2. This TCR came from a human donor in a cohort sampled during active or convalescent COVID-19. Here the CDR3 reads CASSPWERDLIGPGFVTQYF. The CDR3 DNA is TGCGCCAGCAGTCCTTGGGAGCGGGACCTAATAGGGCCGGGTTTTGTGACCCAGTACTTC.